The rows below give T cell receptor beta chains drawn from one sample of a study of regulatory dendritic cells for organ transplantation. These receptors have no known antigen. Profiling relied on immunoSEQ multiplex PCR, and the TCRdb table lists in-frame clones only, not all of them. The table has about 20,000 clones, roughly 85% seen once; the top ten hold around 0.68%. Sequences were obtained from naive CD4+ T cells from blood cultured with regulatory dendritic cells. These receptors were taken from a human donor in good health. The CDR3 runs from the conserved cysteine through the conserved F or W. The order of the fields is D gene, V gene, clone size, J gene, CDR3 DNA, CDR3 protein. The D gene is left open where the match is weak. The size field is filled for only some rows; it gives once, few, many or a size class.

NA,TRBV28,NA,TRBJ2-1,TGTGCCAGCAGGGGGCGGGGTAGCAATGAGCAGTTCTTC,CASRGRGSNEQFF
NA,TRBV28,NA,TRBJ2-6,TGTGCCAGCAGTGCTGGGGCCAACGTCCTGACTTTC,CASSAGANVLTF
NA,TRBV9,NA,TRBJ1-2,TGTGCCAGCAGCAGAGACGATAACTATGGCTACACCTTC,CASSRDDNYGYTF
NA,TRBV30,NA,TRBJ2-5,TGTGCCTGGAGTGTAGAGAGTAAGAGACCCTCCCAGTACTTC,CAWSVESKRPSQYF
NA,TRBV27,NA,TRBJ1-2,TGTGCCAGCAGTTTATCGGGAGGGTATGGCTACACCTTC,CASSLSGGYGYTF
NA,TRBV27,few,TRBJ1-4,TGTGCCAGCAGTTTATCGAGCAGGGCTAATGAAAAACTGTTTTTT,CASSLSSRANEKLFF
NA,TRBV30,NA,TRBJ1-1,TGTGCCTGGAGTCAACGGCTGGAACAGGAGGCTTTCTTT,CAWSQRLEQEAFF
NA,TRBV7-2,NA,TRBJ2-5,TGTGCCAGCAGCCTTGGGCGGATGGCCCAAGAGACCCAGTACTTC,CASSLGRMAQETQYF
NA,TRBV7-9,NA,TRBJ2-7,TGTGCCAGCAGCTTAGGGGACGGTTCCTACGAGCAGTACTTC,CASSLGDGSYEQYF
NA,TRBV21-1,few,TRBJ1-1,TGTGCCAGCAGCAAAGCAACCGGGGGAAACACTGAAGCTTTCTTT,CASSKATGGNTEAFF
NA,TRBV20-1,NA,TRBJ1-1,TGCAGTGCTAGAGAGAACACTGAAGCTTTCTTT,CSARENTEAFF
NA,TRBV6-5,NA,TRBJ1-1,TGTGCCAGCAGTTACTACTTTTCGGGGAACACTGAAGCTTTCTTT,CASSYYFSGNTEAFF
NA,TRBV14,once,TRBJ2-7,TGTGCCAGCAGCCAAGCCGGGACTTTGACCTACGAGCAGTACTTC,CASSQAGTLTYEQYF
TRBD2,TRBV5-4,NA,TRBJ2-1,TGTGCCAGCAGCTTGTTAGCGGGGGCCGATTACAATGAGCAGTTCTTC,CASSLLAGADYNEQFF
NA,TRBV29-1,NA,TRBJ2-4,TGCAGCGTTGTGGTGGGTTCCAAAAACATTCAGTACTTC,CSVVVGSKNIQYF
NA,TRBV30,NA,TRBJ2-7,TGTGCCTGGAGTCCACCCCGGACAGCTAACTCCTACGAGCAGTACTTC,CAWSPPRTANSYEQYF
NA,TRBV5-4,NA,TRBJ2-7,TGTGCCAGCAGCTCTAGGGAAGGGCTTTACGAGCAGTACTTC,CASSSREGLYEQYF
NA,TRBV28,NA,TRBJ2-1,TGTGCCAGCAGTTTCCAGCGGTATGAGCAGTTCTTC,CASSFQRYEQFF
TRBD2,TRBV10-3,NA,TRBJ2-1,TGTGCCATCAGTGAGTCGAATTGGGGGACTACTTACAATGAGCAGTTCTTC,CAISESNWGTTYNEQFF
TRBD1,TRBV2,NA,TRBJ1-5,TGTGCCAGCAGTGTAGGTCAGGGGGTCCGGCAAAATCAGCCCCAGCATTTT,CASSVGQGVRQNQPQHF
NA,TRBV7-3,NA,TRBJ2-2,TGTGCCAGCAGCTCAAAACCGCCCGGGGAGCTGTTTTTT,CASSSKPPGELFF
NA,TRBV19,NA,TRBJ2-4,TGTGCCAGTAGTATGGAAAGGGCTTTGAACATTCAGTACTTC,CASSMERALNIQYF
NA,TRBV10-3,few,TRBJ1-5,TGTGCCATCAGTGAGACGTCAGGGCAGCCCCAGCATTTT,CAISETSGQPQHF
NA,TRBV19,NA,TRBJ1-2,TGTGCCAGTAGTATACTGGAGGGCCGGGGCTATGGCTACACCTTC,CASSILEGRGYGYTF
NA,TRBV15,NA,TRBJ2-1,TGTGCCACCAGCAGAGATCGGTCTAACAATGAGCAGTTCTTC,CATSRDRSNNEQFF
NA,TRBV9,NA,TRBJ1-1,TGTGCCAGCAGCGCCGTGAGTCACAGGAACACTGAAGCTTTCTTT,CASSAVSHRNTEAFF
TRBD2,TRBV7-9,NA,TRBJ2-7,TGTGCCAGCAGCTTAGCCTCCGGGACTAGCGGGAGGTACGAGCAGTACTTC,CASSLASGTSGRYEQYF
TRBD1,TRBV6-6,NA,TRBJ1-1,TGTGCCAGCAGTCACAGGGGGATACTTGCTGAAGCTTTCTTT,CASSHRGILAEAFF
NA,TRBV7-8,NA,TRBJ1-1,TGTGCCAGCAGCCACGACCTAGGGGAAAAGAACACTGAAGCTTTCTTT,CASSHDLGEKNTEAFF
NA,TRBV7-8,NA,TRBJ1-2,TGTGCCAGCAGCTTAAAACGGACGGGAACGGGGGACTATGGCTACACCTTC,CASSLKRTGTGDYGYTF
TRBD1,TRBV18,NA,TRBJ2-7,TGTGCCAGCTCACCGGTCGTCTCTAACAGGGGTATTTACGAGCAGTACTTC,CASSPVVSNRGIYEQYF
NA,TRBV28,NA,TRBJ2-4,TGTGCCAGCAGTTTAATAGCAAAGATAGCCAAAAACATTCAGTACTTC,CASSLIAKIAKNIQYF
NA,TRBV5-5,NA,TRBJ1-2,TGTGCCAGCAGCCCCGGGCAGACCTCTGGTGGCTACACCTTC,CASSPGQTSGGYTF
NA,TRBV6-5,NA,TRBJ2-6,TGTGCCAGCTACGAGTCCTTCTCTGGGGCCAACGTCCTGACTTTC,CASYESFSGANVLTF
NA,TRBV6-6,NA,TRBJ1-5,TGTGCCAGCAGTTACGGTAGGGGAGGCAATCAGCCCCAGCATTTT,CASSYGRGGNQPQHF
TRBD1,TRBV5-4,NA,TRBJ1-1,TGTGCCAGCAGCTTGTTAGGACAGGGGACTGAAGCTTTCTTT,CASSLLGQGTEAFF
NA,TRBV18,NA,TRBJ2-5,TGTGCCAGCTCACTAACTCAGGGGGAGACCCAGTACTTC,CASSLTQGETQYF
NA,TRBV5-5,NA,TRBJ1-2,TGTGCCAGCAACAACGCGGCAGGGACTAACTATGGCTACACCTTC,CASNNAAGTNYGYTF
TRBD1,TRBV10-3,NA,TRBJ2-5,TGTGCCAGCGGGGATAATAACAGGGGGGAGGCCCAGTACTTC,CASGDNNRGEAQYF
NA,TRBV9,once,TRBJ2-2,TGTGCCAGCAGCGTAAATTCCCAGACCGGGGAGCTGTTTTTT,CASSVNSQTGELFF
NA,TRBV7-9,NA,TRBJ1-1,TGTGCCAGCAGCTCGTACGGAATTAACACTGAAGCTTTCTTT,CASSSYGINTEAFF
NA,TRBV7-9,NA,TRBJ1-2,TGTGCCAGCAGCTTACATCCGGGGGCGGGGGATGGCTACACCTTC,CASSLHPGAGDGYTF
NA,TRBV30,NA,TRBJ1-4,TGTGCCTGGAGTGTTATAAGGCGGGACTTTGAAAAACTGTTTTTT,CAWSVIRRDFEKLFF